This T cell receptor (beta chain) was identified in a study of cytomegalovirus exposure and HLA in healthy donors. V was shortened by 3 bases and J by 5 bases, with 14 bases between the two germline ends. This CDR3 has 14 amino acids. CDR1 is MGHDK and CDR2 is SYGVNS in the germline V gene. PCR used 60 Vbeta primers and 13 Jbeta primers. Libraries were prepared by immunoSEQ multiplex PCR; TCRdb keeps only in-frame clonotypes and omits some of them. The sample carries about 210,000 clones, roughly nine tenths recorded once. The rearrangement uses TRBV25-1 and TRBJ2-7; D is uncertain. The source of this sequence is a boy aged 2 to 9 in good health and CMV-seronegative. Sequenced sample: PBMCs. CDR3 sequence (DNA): TGTGCCAGCAGTGATCGCTATTTAGTCCACGAGCAGTACTTC. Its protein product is CASSDRYLVHEQYF.